This is a list of T cell receptor beta chains from one sample in a study of T cell responses to AZD1222 COVID-19 vaccine. Sequencing used immunoSEQ multiplex PCR; TCRdb keeps in-frame clones, though not all of them. The table records over 200,000 clones, around 94% of them present only once. Material: peripheral blood, obtained 28 days after the second dose of the MenACWY control vaccine. Source of these receptors: an adult who received the MenACWY meningococcal vaccine as a control. Each CDR3 is given with its conserved first and last residue. D genes are given only for firm matches. The size of a clone is reported for some rows only, either as once, few or many, or as a class for expanded clones.

v_gene,d_gene,j_gene,abundance,CDR3nt,CDR3aa
TRBV30,TRBD1,TRBJ1-3,-,TGTGCCTGGAGTGAGGGACAGTCAGGTGGAAACACCATATATTTT,CAWSEGQSGGNTIYF
TRBV30,-,TRBJ2-7,-,TGTGCCTGGAGTGTGGGGGGGGCTGCCTACGAGCAGTACTTC,CAWSVGGAAYEQYF
TRBV6-5,TRBD1,TRBJ1-3,-,TGTGCCAGCAGTTACTCGGGACAGGGAGGAAACACCATATATTTT,CASSYSGQGGNTIYF
TRBV3-1/TRBV3-2,TRBD2,TRBJ2-7,few,TGTGCCAGCAGCCAAACTAGCGGGGGGGGTTACGAGCAGTACTTC,CASSQTSGGGYEQYF
TRBV15,-,TRBJ1-3,-,TGTGCCACCAGCAGAGCGGGCAGAACCTCTGGAAACACCATATATTTT,CATSRAGRTSGNTIYF
TRBV15,TRBD1,TRBJ2-4,-,TGTGCCACCAGCAGAGATGGGCAGGGGGTTCAAAACATTCAGTACTTC,CATSRDGQGVQNIQYF
TRBV19,-,TRBJ1-1,few,TGTGCCAGTAGTCGCCGCCTCGGTCGCACTGAAGCTTTCTTT,CASSRRLGRTEAFF
TRBV18,-,TRBJ2-1,-,TGTGCCAGCTCACCGGACAAGAATGAGCAGTTCTTC,CASSPDKNEQFF
TRBV6-6,-,TRBJ1-1,-,TGTGCCAGCAGCGAGGGGGCTGAAGCTTTCTTT,CASSEGAEAFF
TRBV28,-,TRBJ1-5,-,TGTGCCAGCAGTTTCCTGGGGGGGTTTGAGAATCAGCCCCAGCATTTT,CASSFLGGFENQPQHF
TRBV9,-,TRBJ2-7,-,TGTGCCGGCCCCTACGAGCAGTACTTC,CAGPYEQYF
TRBV5-5,TRBD1,TRBJ1-6,-,TGTGCCAGCAGCTTGGAGCACCGATTGACAGGGGGCGGTTCACCCCTCCACTTT,CASSLEHRLTGGGSPLHF
TRBV9,-,TRBJ1-1,-,TGTGCCAGCAGCGCGCAGTCGAACACTGAAGCTTTCTTT,CASSAQSNTEAFF
TRBV6-5,-,TRBJ2-2,-,TGTGCCAGCAGTTACAGCGGCACCGGGGAGCTGTTTTTT,CASSYSGTGELFF
TRBV5-4,-,TRBJ1-1,once,TGTGCCAGCAGCCAACTACAGGACACGAACACTGAAGCTTTCTTT,CASSQLQDTNTEAFF
TRBV12-5,-,TRBJ1-3,-,TGTGCTAGTCCCCTTGGGGGTTGTTGTTCAGGAAACACCATATATTTT,CASPLGGCCSGNTIYF
TRBV6-5,TRBD1,TRBJ1-1,few,TGTGCCAGCAGCCTGGGACAGGAGAACACTGAAGCTTTCTTT,CASSLGQENTEAFF
TRBV11-3,-,TRBJ1-1,-,TGTGCCAGCAGCGGTCCAGGGGACACTGAAGCTTTCTTT,CASSGPGDTEAFF
TRBV18,-,TRBJ1-2,-,TGTGCCAGCTCACCTGCCCGGGTCTATGGCTACACCTTC,CASSPARVYGYTF
TRBV6-5,-,TRBJ2-7,-,TGTGCCAGCAAGCTAGCCGGGGGAGAGCAGTACTTC,CASKLAGGEQYF
TRBV19,-,TRBJ1-1,-,TGTGCCAGTAGTATAAAAAGGGAGAACACTGAAGCTTTCTTT,CASSIKRENTEAFF
TRBV10-1,-,TRBJ2-7,once,TGCGCCAGCAGTGGACGGCCGATCTACGAGCAGTACTTC,CASSGRPIYEQYF
TRBV7-2,TRBD1,TRBJ2-7,-,TGTGCCAGCAGCTTAGGGGACAGGGTTTTCGAGCAGTACTTC,CASSLGDRVFEQYF
TRBV6-5,TRBD2,TRBJ2-1,once,TGTGCCAGCAGTAACTATGCGGGGGTTTCATACAATGAGCAGTTCTTC,CASSNYAGVSYNEQFF
TRBV30,-,TRBJ2-3,-,TGTGCCTGGAGTGTAGGAGCGGCCAGCACAGATACGCAGTATTTT,CAWSVGAASTDTQYF
TRBV6-5,TRBD1,TRBJ2-7,-,TGTGCCAGCAGATCCGGGACAGGGGCCTACGAGCAGTACTTC,CASRSGTGAYEQYF
TRBV7-9,TRBD2,TRBJ2-7,-,TGTGCCAGCAGCTCCCCTCGGGCTGCGGGGGGCCTCGAGTACGAGCAGTACTTC,CASSSPRAAGGLEYEQYF
TRBV6-2/TRBV6-3,-,TRBJ2-5,-,TGTGCCAGCAGTTACTTCCAGGGGGAGACCCAGTACTTC,CASSYFQGETQYF
TRBV11-2,TRBD2,TRBJ2-7,-,TGTGCCAGCAGCTTAGATCTAGCGGGAGTATTGTACGAGCAGTACTTC,CASSLDLAGVLYEQYF
TRBV10-3,-,TRBJ1-2,once,TGTGCCTCCAACCACGGGGGAGGCTACACCTTC,CASNHGGGYTF
TRBV3-1/TRBV3-2,-,TRBJ1-4,few,TGTGCCAGCAGCCAAGATTCCCCAGCCAGGAGTGAAAAACTGTTTTTT,CASSQDSPARSEKLFF
TRBV27,TRBD1,TRBJ1-1,-,TGTGCCAGCAGCAACAGGGGATGGGACACTGAAGCTTTCTTT,CASSNRGWDTEAFF
TRBV5-1,TRBD1,TRBJ2-7,once,TGCGCCAGCAGCAAGGGACAGGGATACGAGCAGTACTTC,CASSKGQGYEQYF
TRBV18,TRBD1,TRBJ2-3,-,TGTGCCTGTCGTATCGGGCAGGGGGTTACGGATACGCAGTATTTT,CACRIGQGVTDTQYF
TRBV28,TRBD1,TRBJ2-7,once,TGTGCCAGCAGTCAACAACCGGGACAGGATAACTACGAGCAGTACTTC,CASSQQPGQDNYEQYF
TRBV28,-,TRBJ1-3,once,TGTGCCAGCAGTTTATCAGTGACTGGAAACACCATATATTTT,CASSLSVTGNTIYF
TRBV4-1,-,TRBJ2-2,-,TGCGCCAGCAGCCAGCTTGACATGGGGTTCAACACCGGGGAGCTGTTTTTT,CASSQLDMGFNTGELFF
TRBV18,TRBD1,TRBJ1-2,once,TGTGCCAGCTCCCCCCAAGGGGACAGGGGCGCCTACACCTTC,CASSPQGDRGAYTF
TRBV18,-,TRBJ2-1,-,TGTGCCAGCTCACGCTCCGGGACCGTCGTCTACAATGAGCAGTTCTTC,CASSRSGTVVYNEQFF
TRBV7-2,-,TRBJ1-5,-,TGTGCCAGCAGCTTCCCAGGGGGCAATCAGCCCCAGCATTTT,CASSFPGGNQPQHF
TRBV4-1,-,TRBJ1-2,-,TGCGCCAGCTCCCAAGGGCCAGGATCTAGCTATGGCTACACCTTC,CASSQGPGSSYGYTF
TRBV28,-,TRBJ2-7,-,TGTGCCAGCAGGATCCAGGGGACTACCTACGAGCAGTACTTC,CASRIQGTTYEQYF
TRBV5-8,-,TRBJ1-2,-,TGTGCCAGCAGCTTGTATTCGGGGGACCATGGCTACACCTTC,CASSLYSGDHGYTF
TRBV19,-,TRBJ1-1,-,TGTGCCACGGAAGGCAGACTGAACACTGAAGCTTTCTTT,CATEGRLNTEAFF
TRBV28,-,TRBJ1-1,-,TGTGCCAGCAGTTTCGGGGGGCTGAACACTGAAGCTTTCTTT,CASSFGGLNTEAFF
TRBV12-3/TRBV12-4,TRBD2,TRBJ2-7,-,TGTGCCAGCGGGTTAGCGGGCCTCTACGAGCAGTACTTC,CASGLAGLYEQYF
TRBV19,TRBD1,TRBJ1-1,-,TGTGCCAGTACCCCCGGTTTGGGGACAGCGAACACTGAAGCTTTCTTT,CASTPGLGTANTEAFF
TRBV7-2,-,TRBJ1-2,-,TGTGCCAGCAGCCCCGCCAGGGGCGACTATGGCTACACCTTC,CASSPARGDYGYTF
TRBV30,TRBD2,TRBJ2-7,-,TGTGCCTGGAGTGTCGGGGGGGAGCAGTACTTC,CAWSVGGEQYF
TRBV10-3,TRBD2,TRBJ2-1,once,TGTGCCATCAGTACTAGCGGGGTCTACAATGAGCAGTTCTTC,CAISTSGVYNEQFF
TRBV18,-,TRBJ2-5,once,TGTGCCAGCTCACCACCGCAGGGAGTAAAGACCCAGTACTTC,CASSPPQGVKTQYF
TRBV27,-,TRBJ2-7,-,TGTGCCAGCAGCCGCGGACAATCCTACGAGCAGTACTTC,CASSRGQSYEQYF
TRBV28,-,TRBJ1-1,-,TGTGCCAGCGCCTTGGGGTACACTGAAGCTTTCTTT,CASALGYTEAFF